The sequence of this T cell receptor beta chain was determined in a study of blood T cells in healthy people across ages. Findings and caveats of the study: While age rose, TCR beta diversity per million T cells dropped in a roughly linear way.

Russia was home to the donors, healthy Caucasian individuals aged roughly 6 to 90. CDR3 length: 17 residues. Germline V gene lookup returns CDR1 SGDLS and CDR2 YYNGEE. As for this clonotype: Its antigen is not identified.

With a J-beta primer mix and a sample-barcoded 5' primer, a second PCR ran 7 to 11 cycles. One entry per CDR3 protein results from TCRdb running MiXCR on the 5' RACE reads. This table holds roughly 2 million distinct CDR3 sequences, roughly 50% found once. Specimen: blood. The rearrangement uses TRBV9 and TRBJ2-1, with a tentative D call TRBD2 (5 bases). The J call is uncertain, as TRBJ2-7 better fits the DNA end. The receptor comes from a woman aged 40 to 55 in good health. The CDR3 sequence is CASSVAAAASSYNEQYF. The CDR3 bases are TGTGCCAGCAGCGTAGCGGCAGCGGCGAGCTCCTACAATGAGCAGTACTTC.